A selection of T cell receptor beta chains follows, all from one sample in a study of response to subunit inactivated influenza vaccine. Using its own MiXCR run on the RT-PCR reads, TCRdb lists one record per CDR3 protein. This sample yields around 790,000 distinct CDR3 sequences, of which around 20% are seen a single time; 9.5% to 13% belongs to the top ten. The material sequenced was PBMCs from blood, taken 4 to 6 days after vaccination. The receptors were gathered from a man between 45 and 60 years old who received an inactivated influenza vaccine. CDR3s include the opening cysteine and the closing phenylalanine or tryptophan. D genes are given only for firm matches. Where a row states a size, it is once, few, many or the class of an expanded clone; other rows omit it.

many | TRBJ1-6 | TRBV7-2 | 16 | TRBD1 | CASSSGGTGNNSPLHF | TGTGCCAGCAGCTCGGGGGGGACAGGAAATAATTCACCCCTCCACTTT
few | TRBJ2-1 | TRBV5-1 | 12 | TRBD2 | CASSPLAGGRFF | TGCGCCAGCAGCCCACTAGCGGGAGGTCGGTTCTTC
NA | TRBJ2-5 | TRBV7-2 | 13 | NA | CASSRPFPETQYF | TGTGCCAGCAGCCGACCCTTTCCAGAGACCCAGTACTTC
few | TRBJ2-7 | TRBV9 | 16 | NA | CASSASVGASPYEQYF | TGTGCCAGCAGCGCCTCCGTGGGGGCAAGCCCCTACGAGCAGTACTTC
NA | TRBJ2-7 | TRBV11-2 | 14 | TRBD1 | CASSFDQTGGEQYF | TGTGCCAGCAGCTTCGACCAAACAGGGGGCGAGCAGTACTTC
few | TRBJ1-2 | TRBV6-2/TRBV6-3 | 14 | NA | CASSWDKINYGYTF | TGTGCCAGCAGTTGGGACAAGATTAACTATGGCTACACCTTC
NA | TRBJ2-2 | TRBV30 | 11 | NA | CAWSVAGELFF | TGTGCCTGGAGTGTCGCCGGGGAGCTGTTTTTT
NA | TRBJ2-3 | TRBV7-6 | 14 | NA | CASSSRGRADTQYF | TGTGCCAGCAGCTCCAGGGGGAGGGCAGATACGCAGTATTTT
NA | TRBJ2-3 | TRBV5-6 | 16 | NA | CASSPTFGGRTDTQYF | TGTGCCAGCAGCCCCACCTTCGGGGGGCGCACAGATACGCAGTATTTT
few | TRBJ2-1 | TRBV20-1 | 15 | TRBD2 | CSARDPRLAHNEQFF | TGCAGTGCTAGGGACCCCAGACTAGCTCACAATGAGCAGTTCTTC
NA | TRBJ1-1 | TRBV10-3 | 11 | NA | CAIAQGTEAFF | TGTGCCATCGCACAGGGCACTGAAGCTTTCTTT
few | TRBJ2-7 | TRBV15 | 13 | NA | CATSRSQGYEQYF | TGTGCCACCAGCAGATCTCAGGGGTACGAGCAGTACTTC
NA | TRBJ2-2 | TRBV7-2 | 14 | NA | CASSLGVGSGELFF | TGTGCCAGCAGCTTAGGGGTGGGGTCCGGGGAGCTGTTTTTT
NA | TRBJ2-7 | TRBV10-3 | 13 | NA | CAISSNDRNEQYF | TGTGCCATCAGCAGTAATGACAGAAACGAGCAGTACTTC
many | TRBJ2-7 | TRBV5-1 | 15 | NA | CASSLVAGSSYEQYF | TGCGCCAGCAGCTTGGTGGCAGGGAGCTCCTACGAGCAGTACTTC
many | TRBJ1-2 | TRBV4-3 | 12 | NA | CASSPGGRGYTF | TGCGCCAGCAGCCCGGGTGGACGCGGCTACACCTTC
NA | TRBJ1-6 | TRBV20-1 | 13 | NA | CSATGAGNSPLHF | TGCAGTGCTACGGGGGCAGGGAATTCACCCCTCCACTTT
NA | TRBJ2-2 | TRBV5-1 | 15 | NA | CASSVGPLGTGELFF | TGCGCCAGCAGCGTCGGGCCATTAGGGACCGGGGAGCTGTTTTTT
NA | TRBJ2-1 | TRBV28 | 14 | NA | CASNHGIDYNEQFF | TGTGCCAGCAACCACGGGATAGATTACAATGAGCAGTTCTTC
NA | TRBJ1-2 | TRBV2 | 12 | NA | CASVGWNYGYTF | TGTGCCAGCGTAGGTTGGAACTATGGCTACACCTTC
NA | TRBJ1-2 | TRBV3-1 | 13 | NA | CASSQRSNYGYTF | TGTGCCAGCAGCCAGAGATCTAACTATGGCTACACCTTC
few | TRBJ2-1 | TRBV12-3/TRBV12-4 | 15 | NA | CASSNRDNKDNEQFF | TGTGCCAGCAGTAACCGGGACAATAAAGACAATGAGCAGTTCTTC
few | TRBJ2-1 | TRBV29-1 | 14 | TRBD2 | CSVIGLAGGNEQFF | TGCAGCGTTATAGGACTAGCGGGAGGGAATGAGCAGTTCTTC
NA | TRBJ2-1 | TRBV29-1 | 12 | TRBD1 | CSGQGVYNEQFF | TGCAGCGGTCAGGGGGTGTACAATGAGCAGTTCTTC
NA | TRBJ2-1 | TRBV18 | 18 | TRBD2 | CASSPNTGGPVSYNEQFF | TGTGCCAGCTCACCAAATACGGGAGGGCCGGTTTCCTACAATGAGCAGTTCTTC